These 19 T cell receptor beta chains were sequenced from one sample in a study of T-cell memory formation after mild COVID-19. TCRdb reprocessed the 5' RACE reads with MiXCR, giving one entry per CDR3 protein. Of about 560,000 distinct CDR3 sequences in the sample, around 17% were seen once. Sequenced sample: PBMCs or a T cell subset sorted from them (not recorded which). These receptors all stem from an adult woman who had mild COVID-19 (a few samples of this study predate the infection). Cell type and time point are not known.

This clonotype came up a few times. The chain uses TRBV20-1 and TRBJ1-2; D is ambiguous. Trimming stripped 6 bases from V and 3 bases from J, with 11 bases between. Germline CDR1 DFQATT, CDR2 SNEGSKA (reference sequence). The CDR3 sequence is 12 residues long. The CDR3 DNA reads as TGCAGTGCCCCCGAGGCCCACTATGGCTACACCTTC. Translated: CSAPEAHYGYTF.

This clonotype was seen more than once but under ten times. The rearrangement uses TRBV3-1 and TRBJ2-2; D remains ambiguous. Germline CDR1 LGHDT, CDR2 YNNKEL (reference sequence). Trimming removed 2 bases at V and 10 bases at J, with 5 bases between. This CDR3 spans 11 amino acids. This chain's CDR3 is CASSQLEELFF. The CDR3 nucleotides read TGTGCCAGCAGCCAATTAGAGGAGCTGTTTTTT.

V and J are TRBV6-5 and TRBJ1-3; 7 nucleotides match TRBD1. CDR3 length equals 17 residues. Germline values: CDR1 MNHEY, CDR2 SVGAGI. The V and J ends lost 5 bases and 0 bases, in that order; junction bases with no gene match: 10. The CDR3 nucleotides are TGTGCCAGCAGTGGTCCGGGACAGCGATTCTCTGGAAACACCATATATTTT. Amino acid sequence: CASSGPGQRFSGNTIYF.

The chain employs TRBV4-1 and TRBJ2-2, with D unresolved. The CDR3 is 13 residues long. Germline-derived CDR1 and CDR2 are MGHRA and YSYEKL. V lost 0 bases to trimming and J lost 8 bases, with 7 bases between them. CDR3 sequence reads: CASSQEGEGELFF. The CDR3 DNA follows: TGCGCCAGCAGCCAAGAAGGCGAGGGGGAGCTGTTTTTT.

This clonotype was observed a few times. This rearrangement joins TRBV30 to TRBJ2-3, with 8 bases lining up with TRBD2. This CDR3 spans 11 amino acids. The ends lost 2 bases at V and 10 bases at J; junction bases unmatched: 2. Germline V gene data show CDR1 as GTSNPN and CDR2 as SVGIG (reference sequence). Written as DNA, the CDR3 is TGTGCCTGGAGTATCGGGGGGGCGCAGTATTTT. Protein product: CAWSIGGAQYF. The entire variable domain, with the rest obtained from reference TRBV30 and TRBJ2-3, is as follows: SQTIHQWPATLVQPVGSPLSLECTVEGTSNPNLYWYRQAAGRGLQLLFYSVGIGQISSEVPQNLSASRPQDRQFILSSKKLLLSDSGFYLCAWSIGGAQYFGPGTRLTVL.

The table lists this clonotype with a few counts. One junction end does not reproduce the germline sequence, and a read error may be involved. The chain has TRBV7-2 and TRBJ1-5; the D is unclear. Germline CDR1 is SGHTA and CDR2 is FQGNSA. The CDR3 contains 14 residues. DNA for the CDR3: TGTGCCAGCAGCTTACGGGAACCCAATAAGCCCCAGCATTTT. It translates to CASSLREPNKPQHF.

The chain combines TRBV9 with TRBJ2-1; 12 nucleotides match TRBD2. There are 14 residues in the CDR3. J lost 5 bases, V lost 7 bases, and 4 bases had no gene match. Germline V CDR1 and CDR2: SGDLS, YYNGEE. CDR3 sequence: CASDRLAGDNEQFF. The DNA for the CDR3 is TGTGCCAGCGATAGACTAGCGGGAGACAATGAGCAGTTCTTC.

DNA for the CDR3: TGTGCCAGCAGCTTAGCAGGGAGTGAGCAGTTCTTC. Translation: CASSLAGSEQFF. The chain recombines TRBV7-2 with TRBJ2-1; tentatively, D is TRBD2 (5 bases). The length of the CDR3 is 12 residues. Trimming removed 0 bases from V and 9 bases from J, with 6 bases in between. Per the germline V gene, CDR1 is SGHTA and CDR2 is FQGNSA. The variable domain in full, completed from reference TRBV7-2 and TRBJ2-1, reads GAGVSQSPSNKVTEKGKDVELRCDPISGHTALYWYRQSLGQGLEFLIYFQGNSAPDKSGLPSDRFSAERTGGSVSTLTIQRTQQEDSAVYLCASSLAGSEQFFGPGTRLTVL.

This clonotype was observed a handful of times. CDR3 sequence reads: CASSLMIGGTDTQYF. As DNA, the CDR3 is TGTGCCAGCAGCTTAATGATAGGAGGCACAGATACGCAGTATTTT. The rearrangement links TRBV7-2 to TRBJ2-3; D is undetermined. CDR3 length: 15 residues. Germline V gene sequence: CDR1 SGHTA, CDR2 FQGNSA. The V end was cut by 2 bases, the J end by 1 base, with 10 bases between.

This clonotype was counted at least ten times. The chain joins TRBV4-1 to TRBJ2-4; TRBD1 matches 10 bases. The CDR3 runs 14 residues. Germline V gene data show CDR1 as MGHRA and CDR2 as YSYEKL. The trim removed 4 bases at V and 4 bases at J, leaving 1 base unmatched. In nucleotides, the CDR3 is TGCGCCAGCAGCCTGGGACAGGGGAAAAACATTCAGTACTTC. This sequence encodes CASSLGQGKNIQYF.

This rearrangement joins TRBV5-1 to TRBJ1-2, with TRBD1 matching over 8 bases. Germline CDR1 reads SGHRS; CDR2 reads YFSETQ. V shed 6 bases and J 4 bases; nucleotides not matched to a gene: 11. The CDR3 totals 15 residues. This CDR3 is CASTLDRDHLYGYTF. The CDR3 nucleotides read TGCGCCAGCACACTGGACAGGGATCATCTCTATGGCTACACCTTC.

V usage is TRBV20-1 and J usage is TRBJ2-1, with 10 bases fitting TRBD1. CDR1 DFQATT and CDR2 SNEGSKA come from the germline V gene (reference sequence). The CDR3 has 13 residues. V lost 3 bases to trimming and J lost 9 bases; unmatched junction nucleotides: 5. The CDR3, as DNA: TGCAGTGCTAGTTCGACAGGGGGCGGTGAGCAGTTCTTC. Its protein is CSASSTGGGEQFF.

This clonotype came up a few times. The chain joins TRBV11-2 to TRBJ1-3, with D possibly matching TRBD1 (5 bases). The germline CDR1 and CDR2 sequences are SGHAT and FQNNGV. The length of the CDR3 is 16 residues. V was pared by 2 bases and J by 0 bases, with 11 bases between. The CDR3 sequence: CASSLPDSRSGNTIYF. CDR3 bases: TGTGCCAGCAGCTTACCTGACAGCCGCTCTGGAAACACCATATATTTT.

This clonotype turned up a few times. The rearrangement joins TRBV5-1 to TRBJ2-1, with TRBD2 matching over 7 bases. The CDR3 runs to 15 residues. Germline V CDR1 and CDR2: SGHRS, YFSETQ. V lost 0 bases, J lost 6 bases, and 6 bases stayed unmatched. Written as DNA, the CDR3 is TGCGCCAGCAGCTTGGCCCGGGGGGTCTCCAATGAGCAGTTCTTC. Protein product: CASSLARGVSNEQFF.

V usage is TRBV24-1 and J usage is TRBJ2-3; TRBD2 aligns across 7 bases. Germline V gene sequence: CDR1 KGHDR, CDR2 SFDVKD. The CDR3 runs 15 residues. J was trimmed by 5 bases and V by 4 bases; bases with no gene match: 8. The CDR3 spells CATSDTPERGDTQYF. CDR3 DNA sequence: TGTGCCACCAGTGACACGCCCGAGCGGGGAGATACGCAGTATTTT.

This clonotype was counted between two and nine times. The chain is built from TRBV19 and TRBJ1-5; TRBD1 might be the D (5 bases). The germline gives CDR1 LNHDA, CDR2 SQIVND (reference sequence). This CDR3 region has 15 residues. V lost 7 bases, J lost 2 bases, and 15 bases lay in between. CDR3 protein: CASTDSVGGNQPQHF. CDR3 in DNA: TGTGCCAGTACCGATTCAGTAGGGGGCAATCAGCCCCAGCATTTT.

This clonotype occurred a few times. The V call is TRBV5-4, the J call TRBJ1-1, with 8 bases lining up with TRBD1. The CDR3 has 15 residues. Germline CDR1 is SGHNT and CDR2 is YYREEE (reference sequence). V was pared by 1 base and J by 1 base, with 3 bases of the junction left unmatched. The CDR3 is CASSLYGQGNTEAFF. DNA of the CDR3: TGTGCCAGCAGCTTGTACGGACAGGGGAACACTGAAGCTTTCTTT.

The chain recombines TRBV7-2 with TRBJ2-7; TRBD2 might be the D (5 bases). CDR1 and CDR2 (germline): SGHTA, FQGNSA. This CDR3 region has 14 residues. The V end was cut by 6 bases, the J end by 1 base, with 13 bases between. As DNA, the CDR3 is TGTGCCAGCAGATTAAATGAGGGATCCTACGAGCAGTACTTC. This sequence encodes CASRLNEGSYEQYF.

This clonotype was detected a few times. The J gene is TRBJ2-7, the V gene TRBV20-1; 7 bases fit TRBD2. The V gene's germline CDR1 is DFQATT and CDR2 SNEGSKA (reference sequence). J was trimmed by 4 bases and V by 7 bases; bases with no gene match: 7. The CDR3 runs to 12 residues. The CDR3 nucleotides read TGCAGTGTCGCGGGAGTGGGATACGAGCAGTACTTC. As protein: CSVAGVGYEQYF.